The sequence of this T cell receptor (beta chain) was determined in a study of human T cells and chemical hapten exposure. About the research overall: Small pooled library volume differences mainly caused per-sample TCR yield variation.

This clonotype was observed many times. Its antigen remains unidentified. This CDR3 comprises 18 residues. V dropped 2 bases and J dropped 6; count of bases not matched to a gene: 15. The germline CDR1 and CDR2 sequences are DFQATT and SNEGSKA (reference sequence). Regarding the study as a whole: Once DPC sensitization occurred, TCRs above 1 in 1000 frequency showed no change.

Individual cDNA molecules each carried unique molecular identifiers attached by the library. Original methodology: 96,000 or so TCRs per sample was the median, with a range of roughly 23,224 to 690,600. Each CDR3 protein gets one entry after TCRdb re-called the RACE reads with MiXCR. What appears here as the V and J calls and clone size reflects TCRdb's work, not the paper's. The sample lists approximately 79,000 distinct CDR3 sequences; 7% to 9% were seen once. Time point reported: healthy volunteer bleed at 6 weeks. Sequencing started from total RNA isolated from unfractionated whole blood. The clonotype comes from a male donor in good health. Some clones in this sample may be carry-over from other donors' samples. Sequencing input: whole blood. The V gene is TRBV20-1, the J gene TRBJ2-1; the match to TRBD2 covers 11 bases. The CDR3 bases are TGCAGTGCTAGATTGGGGGTTGCGGGACTAGCGGTATCCAATGAGCAGTTCTTC. Its translation is CSARLGVAGLAVSNEQFF.